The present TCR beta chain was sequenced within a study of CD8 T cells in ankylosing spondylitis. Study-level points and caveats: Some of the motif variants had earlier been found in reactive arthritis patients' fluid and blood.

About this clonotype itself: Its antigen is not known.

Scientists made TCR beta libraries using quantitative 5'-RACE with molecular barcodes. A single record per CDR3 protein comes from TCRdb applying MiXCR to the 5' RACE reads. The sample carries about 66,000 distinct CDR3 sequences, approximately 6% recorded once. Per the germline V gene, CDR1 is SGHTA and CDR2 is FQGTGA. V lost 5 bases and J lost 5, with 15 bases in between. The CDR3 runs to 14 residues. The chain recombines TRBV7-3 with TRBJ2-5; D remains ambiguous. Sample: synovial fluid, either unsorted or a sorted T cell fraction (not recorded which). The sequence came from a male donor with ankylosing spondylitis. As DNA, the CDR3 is TGTGCCAGCAGCCCGGGCCCCGTTGCGGAGACCCAGTACTTC. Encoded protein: CASSPGPVAETQYF.